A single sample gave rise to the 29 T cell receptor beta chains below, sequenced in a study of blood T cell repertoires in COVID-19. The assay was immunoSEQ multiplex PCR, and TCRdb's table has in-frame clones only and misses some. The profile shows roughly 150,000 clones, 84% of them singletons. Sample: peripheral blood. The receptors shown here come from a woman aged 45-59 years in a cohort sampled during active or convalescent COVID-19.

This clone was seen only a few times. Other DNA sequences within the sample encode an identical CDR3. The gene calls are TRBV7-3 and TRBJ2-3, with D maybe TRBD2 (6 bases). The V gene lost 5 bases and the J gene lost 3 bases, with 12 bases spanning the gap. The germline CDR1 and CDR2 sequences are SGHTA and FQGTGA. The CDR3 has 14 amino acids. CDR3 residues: CASSPGLATDTQYF. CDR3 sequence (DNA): TGTGCCAGCAGCCCGGGACTGGCGACAGATACGCAGTATTTT.

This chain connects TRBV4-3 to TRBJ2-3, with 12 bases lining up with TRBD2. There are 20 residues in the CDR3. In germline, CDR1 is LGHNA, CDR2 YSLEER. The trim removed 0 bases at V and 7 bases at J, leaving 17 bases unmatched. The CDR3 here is CASSQEVSNGLAGGRNTQYF. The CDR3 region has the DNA TGCGCCAGCAGCCAAGAGGTTTCCAACGGGCTAGCGGGGGGGCGTAATACGCAGTATTTT.

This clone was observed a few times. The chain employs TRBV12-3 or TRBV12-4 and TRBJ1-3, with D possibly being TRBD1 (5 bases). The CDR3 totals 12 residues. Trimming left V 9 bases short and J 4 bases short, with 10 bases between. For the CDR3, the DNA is TGTGCCAGTGGAGGGGACGGAAACACCATATATTTT. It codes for CASGGDGNTIYF.

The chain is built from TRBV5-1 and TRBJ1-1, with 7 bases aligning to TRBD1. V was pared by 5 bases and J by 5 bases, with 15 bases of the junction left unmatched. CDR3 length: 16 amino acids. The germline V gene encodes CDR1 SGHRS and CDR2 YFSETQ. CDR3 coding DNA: TGCGCCAGCAGTCCGGGACAGTTAATTTCGGTGACTGAAGCTTTCTTT. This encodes CASSPGQLISVTEAFF. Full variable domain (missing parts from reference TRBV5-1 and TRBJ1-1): KAGVTQTPRYLIKTRGQQVTLSCSPISGHRSVSWYQQTPGQGLQFLFEYFSETQRNKGNFPGRFSGRQFSNSRSEMNVSTLELGDSALYLCASSPGQLISVTEAFFGQGTRLTVV.

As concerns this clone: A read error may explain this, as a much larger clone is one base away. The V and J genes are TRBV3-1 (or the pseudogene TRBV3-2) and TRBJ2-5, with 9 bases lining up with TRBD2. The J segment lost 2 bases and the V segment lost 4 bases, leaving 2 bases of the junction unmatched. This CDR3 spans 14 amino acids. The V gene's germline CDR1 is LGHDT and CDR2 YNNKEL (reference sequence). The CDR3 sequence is CASSRLADQETQYF. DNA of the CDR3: TGTGCCAGCAGCCGACTAGCGGATCAAGAGACCCAGTACTTC.

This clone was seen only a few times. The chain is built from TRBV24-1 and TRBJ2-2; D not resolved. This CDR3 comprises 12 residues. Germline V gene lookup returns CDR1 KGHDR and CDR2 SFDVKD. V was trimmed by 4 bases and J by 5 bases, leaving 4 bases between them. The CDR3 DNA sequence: TGTGCCACCAGTGAATTAACCGGGGAGCTGTTTTTT. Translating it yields CATSELTGELFF.

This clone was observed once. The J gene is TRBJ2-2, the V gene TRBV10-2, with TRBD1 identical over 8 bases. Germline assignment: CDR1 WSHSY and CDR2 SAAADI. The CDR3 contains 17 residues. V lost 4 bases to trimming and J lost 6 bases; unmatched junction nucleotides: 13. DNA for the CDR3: TGCGCCAGCAGTGGCCATTCCGGACAGGGAGCCTCCGGGGAGCTGTTTTTT. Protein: CASSGHSGQGASGELFF.

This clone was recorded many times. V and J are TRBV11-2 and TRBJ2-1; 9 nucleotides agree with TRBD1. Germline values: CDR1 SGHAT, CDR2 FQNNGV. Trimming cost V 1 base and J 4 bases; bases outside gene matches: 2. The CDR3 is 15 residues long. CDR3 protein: CASSLATGGYNEQFF. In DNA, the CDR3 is TGTGCCAGCAGCTTAGCGACAGGGGGTTACAATGAGCAGTTCTTC.

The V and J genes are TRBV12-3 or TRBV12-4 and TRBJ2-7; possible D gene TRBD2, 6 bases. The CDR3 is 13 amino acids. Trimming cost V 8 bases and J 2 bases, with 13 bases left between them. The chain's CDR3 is CASAIRTTYEQYF. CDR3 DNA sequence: TGTGCCAGCGCCATTAGGACTACCTACGAGCAGTACTTC.

The CDR3 spells CASSLAGKANEKLFF. CDR3 nucleotides: TGCGCCAGCAGCCTTGCAGGGAAAGCTAATGAAAAACTGTTTTTT. The chain uses TRBV4-1 and TRBJ1-4; a weak D match, TRBD1 (5 bases). Germline V CDR1 and CDR2: MGHRA, YSYEKL. The CDR3 runs to 15 residues. Deletions cut 4 bases from V and 3 bases from J, with 12 bases between.

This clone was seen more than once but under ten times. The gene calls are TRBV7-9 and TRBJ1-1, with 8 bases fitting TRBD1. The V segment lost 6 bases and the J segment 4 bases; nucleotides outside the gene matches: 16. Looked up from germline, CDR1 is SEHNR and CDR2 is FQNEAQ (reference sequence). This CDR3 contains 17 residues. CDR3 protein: CASSPSFVRGRVTEAFF. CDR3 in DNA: TGTGCCAGCAGTCCCTCCTTCGTCAGGGGGCGCGTCACTGAAGCTTTCTTT.

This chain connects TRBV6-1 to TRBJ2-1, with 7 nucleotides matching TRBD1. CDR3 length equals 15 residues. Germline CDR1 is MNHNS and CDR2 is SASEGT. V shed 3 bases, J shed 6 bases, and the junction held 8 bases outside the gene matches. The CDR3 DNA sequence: TGTGCCAGCAGTGATTTAGGGGGCAATATCAATGAGCAGTTCTTC. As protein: CASSDLGGNINEQFF.

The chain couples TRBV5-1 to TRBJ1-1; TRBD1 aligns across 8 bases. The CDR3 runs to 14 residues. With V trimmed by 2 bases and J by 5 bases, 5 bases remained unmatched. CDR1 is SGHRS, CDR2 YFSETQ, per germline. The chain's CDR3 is CASSLVRGRTEAFF. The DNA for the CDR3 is TGCGCCAGCAGCTTAGTCAGGGGGCGAACTGAAGCTTTCTTT. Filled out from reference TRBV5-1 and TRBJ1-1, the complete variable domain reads KAGVTQTPRYLIKTRGQQVTLSCSPISGHRSVSWYQQTPGQGLQFLFEYFSETQRNKGNFPGRFSGRQFSNSRSEMNVSTLELGDSALYLCASSLVRGRTEAFFGQGTRLTVV.

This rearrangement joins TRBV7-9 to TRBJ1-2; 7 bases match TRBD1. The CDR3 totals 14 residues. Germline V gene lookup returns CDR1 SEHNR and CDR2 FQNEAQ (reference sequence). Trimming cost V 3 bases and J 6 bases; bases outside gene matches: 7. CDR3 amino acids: CASSFVEGANGYTF. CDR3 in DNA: TGTGCCAGCAGCTTCGTCGAGGGGGCGAATGGCTACACCTTC.

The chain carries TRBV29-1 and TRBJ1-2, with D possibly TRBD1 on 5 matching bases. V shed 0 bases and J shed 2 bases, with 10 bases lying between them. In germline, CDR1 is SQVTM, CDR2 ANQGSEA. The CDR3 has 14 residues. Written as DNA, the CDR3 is TGCAGCGTTGAAGATCGATCAGGGAACTATGGCTACACCTTC. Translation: CSVEDRSGNYGYTF.

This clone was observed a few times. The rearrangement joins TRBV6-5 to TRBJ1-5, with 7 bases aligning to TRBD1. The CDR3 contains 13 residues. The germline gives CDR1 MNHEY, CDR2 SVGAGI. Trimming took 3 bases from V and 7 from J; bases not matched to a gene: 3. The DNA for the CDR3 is TGTGCCAGCAGTTATGACAGGGAGCAGCCCCAGCATTTT. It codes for CASSYDREQPQHF.

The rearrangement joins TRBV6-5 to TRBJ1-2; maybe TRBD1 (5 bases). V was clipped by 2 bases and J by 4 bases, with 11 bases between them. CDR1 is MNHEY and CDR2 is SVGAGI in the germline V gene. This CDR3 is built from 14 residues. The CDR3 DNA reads TGTGCCAGCAGTTACACAGGCTCTAGCTATGGCTACACCTTC. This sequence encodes CASSYTGSSYGYTF.

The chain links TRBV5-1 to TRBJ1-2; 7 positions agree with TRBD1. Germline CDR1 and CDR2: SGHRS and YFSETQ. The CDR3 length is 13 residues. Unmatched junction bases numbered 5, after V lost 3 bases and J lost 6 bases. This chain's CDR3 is CASSSGGTDGYTF. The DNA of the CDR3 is TGCGCCAGCAGCTCAGGGGGGACAGATGGCTACACCTTC.

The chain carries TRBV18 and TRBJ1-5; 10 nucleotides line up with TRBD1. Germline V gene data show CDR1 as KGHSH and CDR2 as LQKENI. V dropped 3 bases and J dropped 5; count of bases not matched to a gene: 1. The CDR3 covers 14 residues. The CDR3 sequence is CASSPGTGDQPQHF. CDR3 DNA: TGTGCCAGCTCACCCGGGACAGGGGATCAGCCCCAGCATTTT.

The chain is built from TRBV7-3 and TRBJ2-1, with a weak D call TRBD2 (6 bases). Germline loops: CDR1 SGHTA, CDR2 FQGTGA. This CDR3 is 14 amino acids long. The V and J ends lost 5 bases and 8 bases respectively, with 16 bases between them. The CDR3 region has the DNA TGTGCCAGCAGCGCTACCACTAGCTTCGATGAGCAGTTCTTC. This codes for CASSATTSFDEQFF.

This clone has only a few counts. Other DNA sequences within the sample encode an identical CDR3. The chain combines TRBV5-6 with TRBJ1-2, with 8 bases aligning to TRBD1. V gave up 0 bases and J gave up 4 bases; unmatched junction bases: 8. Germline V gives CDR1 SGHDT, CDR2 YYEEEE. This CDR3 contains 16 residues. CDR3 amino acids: CASSLAGTGRGYGYTF. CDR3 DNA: TGTGCCAGCAGCTTGGCGGGGACAGGAAGGGGCTATGGCTACACCTTC.

CDR3 loop: CASSLKTGPNYGYTF. CDR3 nucleotide sequence: TGTGCCAGCAGCTTAAAGACAGGGCCTAACTATGGCTACACCTTC. The chain employs TRBV11-2 and TRBJ1-2; 7 positions agree with TRBD1. Looked up from germline, CDR1 is SGHAT and CDR2 is FQNNGV. The CDR3 is made up of 15 amino acids. The junction had 3 bases not matched to a gene; V was cut back by 2 bases and J by 0 bases.

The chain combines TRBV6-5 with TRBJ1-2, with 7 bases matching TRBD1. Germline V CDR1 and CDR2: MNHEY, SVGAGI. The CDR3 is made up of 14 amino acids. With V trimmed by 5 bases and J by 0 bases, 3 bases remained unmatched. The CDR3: CASSRTGPNYGYTF. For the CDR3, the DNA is TGTGCCAGCAGTCGGACAGGTCCTAACTATGGCTACACCTTC.

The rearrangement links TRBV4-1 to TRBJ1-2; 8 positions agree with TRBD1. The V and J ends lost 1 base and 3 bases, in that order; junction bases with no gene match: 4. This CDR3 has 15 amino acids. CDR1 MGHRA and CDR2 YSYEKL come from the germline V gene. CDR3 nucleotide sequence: TGCGCCAGCAGCCAAGGGGGACAGGCACACTATGGCTACACCTTC. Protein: CASSQGGQAHYGYTF.

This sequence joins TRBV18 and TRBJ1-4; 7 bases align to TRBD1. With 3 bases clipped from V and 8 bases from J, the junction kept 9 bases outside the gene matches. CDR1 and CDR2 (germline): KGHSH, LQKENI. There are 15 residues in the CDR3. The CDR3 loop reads CASSPNRDSSEKLFF. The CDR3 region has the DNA TGTGCCAGCTCACCGAACCGGGACAGTTCAGAAAAACTGTTTTTT.

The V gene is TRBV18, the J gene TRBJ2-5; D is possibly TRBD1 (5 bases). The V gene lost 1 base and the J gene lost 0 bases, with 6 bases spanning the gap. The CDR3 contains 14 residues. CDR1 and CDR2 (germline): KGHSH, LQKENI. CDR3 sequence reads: CASSPQDNQETQYF. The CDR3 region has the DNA TGTGCCAGCTCACCACAGGACAACCAAGAGACCCAGTACTTC. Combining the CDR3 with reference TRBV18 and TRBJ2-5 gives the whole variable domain NAGVMQNPRHLVRRRGQEARLRCSPMKGHSHVYWYRQLPEEGLKFMVYLQKENIIDESGMPKERFSAEFPKEGPSILRIQQVVRGDSAAYFCASSPQDNQETQYFGPGTRLLVL.

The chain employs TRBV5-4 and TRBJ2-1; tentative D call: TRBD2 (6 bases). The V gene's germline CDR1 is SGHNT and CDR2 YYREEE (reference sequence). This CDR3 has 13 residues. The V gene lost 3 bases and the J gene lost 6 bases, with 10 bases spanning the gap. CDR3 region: CASSWSGVNEQFF. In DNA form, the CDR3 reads TGTGCCAGCAGCTGGTCGGGGGTCAATGAGCAGTTCTTC.

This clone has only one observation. CDR3 protein: CASRSGGGWSTEAFF. CDR3 in DNA: TGTGCCAGCAGATCGGGCGGGGGTTGGAGCACTGAAGCTTTCTTT. This chain joins TRBV6-5 and TRBJ1-1, with D possibly being TRBD1 (5 bases). The CDR3 has 15 residues. V dropped 6 bases and J dropped 4 bases, with 18 bases sitting between them. Germline values: CDR1 MNHEY, CDR2 SVGAGI.

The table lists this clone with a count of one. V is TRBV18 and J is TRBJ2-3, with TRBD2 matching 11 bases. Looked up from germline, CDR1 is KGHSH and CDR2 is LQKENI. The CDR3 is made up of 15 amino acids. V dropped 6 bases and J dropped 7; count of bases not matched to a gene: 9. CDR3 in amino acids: CASSPTSGGSHTQYF. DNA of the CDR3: TGTGCCAGCTCTCCTACTAGCGGGGGATCTCATACGCAGTATTTT.